This T cell receptor beta chain was observed in a study of blood T cells in healthy people across ages. CDR3 size: 16 residues. Unmatched junction bases numbered 17, after V lost 2 bases and J lost 13 bases. The germline CDR1 and CDR2 sequences are DFQATT and SNEGSKA (reference sequence). Primed by a sample-barcoded 5' primer and a J-beta primer mix, a second PCR proceeded for roughly 6 to 12 cycles. CDR3-containing paired-end reads numbering at least 2.5 million came from each sample. TCRdb reprocessed the 5' RACE reads with MiXCR, giving one entry per CDR3 protein. This table has about 1.5 million distinct CDR3 sequences, around 42% appearing once.

Sequences were obtained from blood. This TCR was sampled from a woman between 18 and 29 years old in good health. V and J are TRBV20-1 and TRBJ2-1; 10 positions match TRBD2. This chain's CDR3 is CSARKGLADLQETQFF. As DNA, the CDR3 is TGCAGTGCTAGAAAAGGACTAGCGGACCTGCAAGAGACCCAGTTCTTC.